A selection of T cell receptor beta chains follows, all from one sample in a study of T cell responses to AZD1222 COVID-19 vaccine. Repertoires were generated with immunoSEQ multiplex PCR, while TCRdb's copy carries only in-frame clones and drops some. The sample contains approximately 150,000 clones, around 85% of which appear only once. This sample comprised peripheral blood, obtained 28 days after the second AZD1222 dose. These receptor sequences come from an adult who received the AZD1222 COVID-19 vaccine. Both conserved end residues are part of each CDR3. The D gene is left open where the match is weak. Part of the rows lack a size; the others show once, few, many or a class for expanded clones.

V gene	clone size	D gene	CDR3 length	J gene	CDR3 protein	CDR3 DNA
TRBV7-9	.	.	13	TRBJ1-3	CAIRLLSGNTIYF	TGTGCCATAAGACTGCTCTCTGGAAACACCATATATTTT
TRBV6-1	.	TRBD2	17	TRBJ2-1	CASSENFLAGVGNEQFF	TGTGCCAGCAGTGAGAATTTTCTAGCGGGGGTCGGAAATGAGCAGTTCTTC
TRBV5-4	.	.	15	TRBJ2-7	CASSLDVTSTYEQYF	TGTGCCAGCAGCTTGGATGTGACAAGCACTTACGAGCAGTACTTC
TRBV7-2	.	.	14	TRBJ1-2	CASSLAGGGYGYTF	TGTGCCAGCAGCTTAGCTGGTGGTGGGTATGGCTACACCTTC
TRBV19	.	TRBD1	15	TRBJ1-2	CASSGDRGIGYGYTF	TGTGCCAGTAGTGGAGACAGGGGGATTGGCTATGGCTACACCTTC
TRBV12-3/TRBV12-4	.	TRBD2	12	TRBJ2-7	CASSWGGYEQYF	TGTGCCAGCAGTTGGGGGGGGTACGAGCAGTACTTC
TRBV6-5	.	.	14	TRBJ2-5	CASSLAATRETQYF	TGTGCCAGCAGTTTAGCAGCCACCCGGGAGACCCAGTACTTC
TRBV19	.	.	14	TRBJ1-5	CASTPGVWSQPQHF	TGTGCCAGTACCCCGGGAGTCTGGAGTCAGCCCCAGCATTTT
TRBV6-5	few	.	11	TRBJ1-1	CASSSNNKLAF	TGTGCCAGCAGTTCCAATAATAAACTGGCTTTT
TRBV3-1/TRBV3-2	.	.	13	TRBJ2-4	CASSPLAKNIQYF	TGTGCCAGCAGCCCTTTAGCCAAAAACATTCAGTACTTC
TRBV3-1/TRBV3-2	once	.	13	TRBJ2-7	CASSQDGSYEQYF	TGTGCCAGCAGCCAAGATGGGTCCTACGAGCAGTACTTC
TRBV7-2	.	TRBD2	16	TRBJ2-3	CASSQLAGGVTDTQYF	TGTGCCAGCAGCCAACTAGCGGGGGGGGTCACAGATACGCAGTATTTT
TRBV2	.	.	14	TRBJ1-2	CASNQQGGNYGYTF	TGTGCCAGCAATCAACAGGGAGGGAACTATGGCTACACCTTC
TRBV3-1/TRBV3-2	.	.	14	TRBJ1-5	CASSQRGAYQPQHF	TGTGCCAGCAGCCAACGGGGGGCGTATCAGCCCCAGCATTTT
TRBV4-2	.	.	16	TRBJ1-6	CASSQKGRRGHSPLHF	TGTGCCAGCAGCCAAAAAGGACGCCGCGGCCATTCACCCCTCCACTTT
TRBV19	.	.	15	TRBJ2-2	CASSLFSAGTGELFF	TGTGCCAGTAGCCTTTTTAGCGCAGGTACCGGGGAGCTGTTTTTT
TRBV19	.	.	16	TRBJ1-4	CASRRREPATNEKLFF	TGTGCCAGTAGGCGACGGGAGCCTGCAACTAATGAAAAACTGTTTTTT
TRBV7-2	once	TRBD1	15	TRBJ2-5	CASSTADRVSQTQYF	TGTGCCAGCAGCACAGCGGACAGGGTCAGTCAGACCCAGTACTTC
TRBV7-2	once	.	13	TRBJ2-2	CASSLKGTGELFF	TGTGCCAGCAGCTTAAAGGGCACCGGGGAGCTGTTTTTT
TRBV27	.	TRBD1	15	TRBJ2-1	CASSLQQGVLVEQFF	TGTGCCAGCAGTTTACAACAGGGGGTATTGGTTGAGCAGTTCTTC
TRBV5-4	.	TRBD2	16	TRBJ2-5	CASSLRLAGGVETQYF	TGTGCCAGCAGCTTGCGACTAGCGGGGGGAGTGGAGACCCAGTACTTC
TRBV9	.	.	15	TRBJ1-5	CASSVGQGGNQPQHF	TGTGCCAGCAGCGTAGGCCAGGGAGGTAATCAGCCCCAGCATTTT